This record concerns one T cell receptor beta chain sequence. This clonotype has ten or more counts. Its antigen target is currently unknown. Per-nucleotide qualities are absent, and no much larger clonotype sits a single base away. This specimen belongs to a study of Graves' ophthalmopathy and Graves' hyperthyroidism (dated by TCRdb to the late 2010s). General notes on the study: Peripheral blood was collected at initial diagnosis, prior to any treatment. The study used signatures of the TCR beta repertoire to tell Graves' ophthalmopathy apart from Graves' hyperthyroidism and to predict which patients would progress to ophthalmopathy. In total, over 130 blood samples were TCR-sequenced: approximately 42 ophthalmopathy, approximately 75 hyperthyroidism and approximately 17 hyperthyroidism-to-ophthalmopathy patients. To explore V-J signatures that distinguish ophthalmopathy from hyperthyroidism, a discovery set of about a hundred patients was enrolled, made up of 40 to 45 with ophthalmopathy and fewer than 60 with stable hyperthyroidism. For independent validation, a separate cohort was made up of approximately 18 hyperthyroidism patients plus 17 patients who later progressed from hyperthyroidism to ophthalmopathy. In six or seven hyperthyroidism patients, the T-cell repertoires found in thyroid tissue were compared with those found in blood. Following sampling, methimazole starting at 30 mg daily was administered to hyperthyroidism patients, and high-dose intravenous methylprednisolone was administered to ophthalmopathy patients. For training and testing, the 95 to 100 patients in the discovery cohort were randomly divided in a 7:3 ratio. Overall study results and their limits: Among expanded thyroid clonotypes with frequency above 0.001, most also showed up in blood, which suggests that blood repertoires may reflect the thyroid immune response. In validation, the model predicted ophthalmopathy progression with over 60% sensitivity and 72.22% specificity; some 13 predicted patients were CT-confirmed with GO in a median of approximately six months. No statistical method was used to predetermine the sample size, and group allocation was not hidden from the investigators. Ophthalmopathy was separated from stable hyperthyroidism by the 13-signature model with more than 85% sensitivity and just under 84% specificity in cross-validation and with 80%/75% in the test set.

Stable hyperthyroidism was defined as no progression to ophthalmopathy within 18 months of follow-up. Hyperthyroidism patients were newly diagnosed, with disease duration under 2 months, and aged 18 to 65 years. Patients were excluded if they had other autoimmune diseases, uncontrolled infections, pregnancy or lactation. Diagnosis relied on clinical symptoms, serum thyroxine, TRAb, thyroid ultrasound and orbital computed tomography. Ficoll-Paque density gradient centrifugation was used to isolate PBMCs from about 9.4 ml of fresh peripheral blood. Total RNA was extracted using Trizol reagent, and RNA quality was checked on an Agilent 2100 Bioanalyzer. The CDR3 measures 15 amino acids from cysteine to phenylalanine. Only the CDR3 part of the read is kept: 45 bases, read in frame from the first base. Trimming takes 0 bases from V and 8 bases from J, and the germline ends sit 16 bases apart. Reading the germline V gene gives CDR1 LGHNA and CDR2 YNFKEQ.

TCR beta CDR3 regions were amplified from RNA transcripts for repertoire sequencing. A first-round RT-PCR used HTBI primers with the Qiagen OneStep RT-PCR kit, followed by a second-round multiplex PCR, size selection and purification. The libraries underwent paired-end sequencing with 100 bp reads on an Illumina HiSeq2000. Per the source publication's procedure: SOAPnuke was used to process the reads, removing any read that contained adapters or uncalled bases, had a mean Phred below 15, or lacked an exact match to the constant primer or identifier. COPE v1.2.5 was used to merge high-quality paired reads. Unique nucleotide sequences were defined as clonotypes and aligned to IMGT TRB V, D and J references using MiTCR v1.1. Only V-J combinations with frequency above 0.0001 were analysed, covering 99.2% of repertoires. A TCR clonal expansion and chaos score per V-J combination was defined as the ratio of F50 clonal expansion to chaos observed in the TCRdist matrix. Features were reduced by Welch's t-statistics and random forest to approximately 13 V-J combinations, which fed a naive Bayes classifier. The Morisita-Horn index was used to measure how similar the thyroid and blood repertoires were. TCRdb handled the public reads itself, with Q25 trimming in fastp and clone calling in MiXCR, and kept productive beta chains. Rows with one shared CDR3 protein collapse into an entry with the most common genes and DNA. The V and J calls follow TCRdb's processing rather than the paper's. This sample holds 400,000 to 450,000 distinct CDR3 sequences; under 25% were observed only once. 2.5% to 3% of the sample comes from the top ten.

The TCR sequence derives from a woman aged 18 to 35 with stable Graves' hyperthyroidism. Donor details come from another sample of the same person, matched by shared clones. Specimen: peripheral blood. The chain joins TRBV4-2 to TRBJ1-2, with the D gene call left open. The DNA is as follows: TGTGCCAGCAGCCAAGACAGGCCGGCCCTAAGAGGCTACACCTTC. Its translation is CASSQDRPALRGYTF.